One and the same sample provided the 32 T cell receptor beta chains below, sequenced in a study of response to subunit inactivated influenza vaccine. MiXCR was run by TCRdb on the RT-PCR reads, yielding one entry per CDR3 protein. The sample lists around 600,000 distinct CDR3 sequences; 11% were seen once. The same data also went into a second study, on T cells expressing NK-cell markers. That investigation notes: cDNA encoding TCR beta was synthesized via 5'RACE template switching incorporating UMIs.

Sequenced here: PBMCs from blood, sampled on the day of vaccination. The receptor set was obtained from a man between 50 and 59 years old who received an inactivated influenza vaccine.

This clonotype showed up just once. This sequence joins TRBV4-1 and TRBJ2-5; the D is unclear. The CDR3 is made up of 13 amino acids. Germline CDR1 reads MGHRA; CDR2 reads YSYEKL. The V and J ends lost 1 base and 5 bases respectively, with 8 bases between them. The CDR3 loop is CASSQVGSETQYF. In DNA, the CDR3 is TGCGCCAGCAGCCAAGTGGGGTCGGAGACCCAGTACTTC.

V is TRBV7-8 and J is TRBJ2-2; 9 bases fit TRBD1. The CDR3 loop spans 15 amino acids. The trim removed 6 bases at V and 6 bases at J, leaving 8 bases unmatched. Germline CDR1 reads SGHVS; CDR2 reads FQNEAQ. CDR3 in DNA: TGTGCCAGCAGTCTTTACGGGACAGGGTCCGGGGAGCTGTTTTTT. Translated, it gives CASSLYGTGSGELFF.

The chain employs TRBV10-3 and TRBJ2-5; D uncertain. Germline V gene lookup returns CDR1 ENHRY and CDR2 SYGVKD. The CDR3 consists of 12 residues. V lost 3 bases and J lost 7, with 9 bases in between. CDR3 sequence (DNA): TGTGCCATCAGTGATCAATACGGGACCCAGTACTTC. It is translated as CAISDQYGTQYF.

The rearrangement joins TRBV7-2 to TRBJ2-7; possible D gene TRBD1, 6 bases. CDR3 length equals 15 residues. V lost 6 bases and J lost 0, with 15 bases in between. Per germline, CDR1 SGHTA and CDR2 FQGNSA. In DNA, the CDR3 is TGTGCCAGCAGACGACCGGGACATCGCTCCTACGAGCAGTACTTC. This gives the protein CASRRPGHRSYEQYF. The entire variable domain, with the rest obtained from reference TRBV7-2 and TRBJ2-7, is as follows: GAGVSQSPSNKVTEKGKDVELRCDPISGHTALYWYRQSLGQGLEFLIYFQGNSAPDKSGLPSDRFSAERTGGSVSTLTIQRTQQEDSAVYLCASRRPGHRSYEQYFGPGTRLTVT.

This clonotype came up a few times. The chain couples TRBV6-2 or TRBV6-3 to TRBJ1-1; 7 bases agree with TRBD1. Trimming took 4 bases from V and 4 from J; bases not matched to a gene: 9. The CDR3 extends over 15 amino acids. CDR1 and CDR2 from the germline V gene are MNHEY and SVGEGT. This chain's CDR3 is CASSSRQGGSTEAFF. The CDR3, as DNA: TGTGCCAGCAGTTCAAGACAGGGAGGCAGCACTGAAGCTTTCTTT.

The chain employs TRBV20-1 and TRBJ2-5; 11 bases align to TRBD2. The CDR3 has 15 residues. Trimming cost V 2 bases and J 2 bases; bases outside gene matches: 4. The germline V gene has CDR1 DFQATT and CDR2 SNEGSKA (reference sequence). The CDR3 DNA follows: TGCAGTGCTAGAACCGCTAGCGGGGGGCAAGAGACCCAGTACTTC. This encodes CSARTASGGQETQYF.

In its sample, this clonotype was seen many times. CDR3 coding DNA: TGCAGTGCTAGAGATCTTATAGTGGGAAGTCAGCCCCAGCATTTT. Protein product: CSARDLIVGSQPQHF. The chain has TRBV20-1 and TRBJ1-5; unclear D gene. The CDR3 is 15 amino acids. CDR1 is DFQATT and CDR2 is SNEGSKA in the germline V gene (reference sequence). V gave up 0 bases and J gave up 6 bases, with 15 bases separating them.

This clonotype has more than one count but fewer than ten. V gene TRBV11-2 combines with J gene TRBJ2-5, with 10 bases lining up with TRBD2. This CDR3 has 18 amino acids. After removal of 5 bases from V and 5 bases from J, the junction contained 17 bases not matched to a gene. Per germline, CDR1 SGHAT and CDR2 FQNNGV. The CDR3 DNA reads TGTGCCAGCAGCCCCGATCGAGAGAAGCGGGGGGGTTCGGAGACCCAGTACTTC. Encoded protein: CASSPDREKRGGSETQYF.

There are a few counts of this clonotype. The chain has TRBV25-1 and TRBJ2-5, with D perhaps being TRBD1 or TRBD2 (5 bases each). The CDR3 runs to 14 residues. CDR1 is MGHDK and CDR2 is SYGVNS in the germline V gene. Trimming stripped 3 bases from V and 0 bases from J, with 8 bases between. CDR3 sequence: CASSEGVYQETQYF. The CDR3, as DNA: TGTGCCAGCAGTGAGGGGGTCTACCAAGAGACCCAGTACTTC.

This clonotype was observed at least ten times. V is TRBV11-2 and J is TRBJ2-1; D not resolved. The V gene lost 5 bases and the J gene lost 4 bases, with 24 bases spanning the gap. Germline CDR1 reads SGHAT; CDR2 reads FQNNGV. CDR3 size: 18 residues. The CDR3 region is CASSPNPLPALGYNEQFF. The CDR3 bases are TGTGCCAGCAGCCCCAATCCCCTCCCAGCGTTGGGTTACAATGAGCAGTTCTTC.

This clonotype was counted between two and nine times. The V call is TRBV27, the J call TRBJ2-7; D gene ambiguous. Germline CDR1 MNHEY, CDR2 SMNVEV (reference sequence). V shed 6 bases and J shed 4 bases, with 19 bases lying between them. The CDR3 covers 15 residues. Here the CDR3 reads CASSIASTGPYEQYF. CDR3 sequence (DNA): TGTGCCAGCAGCATAGCTTCCACCGGACCGTACGAGCAGTACTTC.

This clonotype has a handful of counts. The gene calls are TRBV5-1 and TRBJ2-2; the D is unclear. Germline V CDR1 and CDR2: SGHRS, YFSETQ. Trimming stripped 5 bases from V and 1 base from J, with 15 bases between. This CDR3 has 16 amino acids. CDR3 bases: TGCGCCAGCAGGGTGAGGTTTGACGGGAACACCGGGGAGCTGTTTTTT. This encodes CASRVRFDGNTGELFF. The full variable domain, rest sourced from reference TRBV5-1 and TRBJ2-2, is KAGVTQTPRYLIKTRGQQVTLSCSPISGHRSVSWYQQTPGQGLQFLFEYFSETQRNKGNFPGRFSGRQFSNSRSEMNVSTLELGDSALYLCASRVRFDGNTGELFFGEGSRLTVL.

The rearrangement uses TRBV5-5 and TRBJ1-3; D ambiguous. CDR1 is SGHKS, CDR2 YYEKEE, per germline (reference sequence). The CDR3 contains 16 residues. Trimming took off 2 bases at V and 0 bases at J, with 12 bases between the two ends. The DNA for the CDR3 is TGTGCCAGCAGCTTTCAGTTCTCATACTCTGGAAACACCATATATTTT. This encodes CASSFQFSYSGNTIYF.

The chain joins TRBV11-2 to TRBJ2-7, with D maybe TRBD1 (6 bases). Germline CDR1 reads SGHAT; CDR2 reads FQNNGV. With 8 bases removed from V and 5 bases from J, the gap between germline ends came to 16 bases. The CDR3 spans 13 residues. The DNA of the CDR3 is TGTGCCAGCGGTTTGTACAGGGATGACGAGCAGTACTTC. Amino acid sequence: CASGLYRDDEQYF. The entire variable domain, with the rest obtained from reference TRBV11-2 and TRBJ2-7, is as follows: EAGVAQSPRYKIIEKRQSVAFWCNPISGHATLYWYQQILGQGPKLLIQFQNNGVVDDSQLPKDRFSAERLKGVDSTLKIQPAKLEDSAVYLCASGLYRDDEQYFGPGTRLTVT.

There are a few counts of this clonotype. V is TRBV5-5 and J is TRBJ2-1; D gene ambiguous. The V end was cut by 2 bases, the J end by 9 bases, with 12 bases between. Germline CDR1 is SGHKS and CDR2 is YYEKEE (reference sequence). This CDR3 region has 13 residues. CDR3 in DNA: TGTGCCAGCAGCTTTGAGATGCCTAGTGAGCAGTTCTTC. It specifies CASSFEMPSEQFF.

The chain carries TRBV27 and TRBJ2-1, with TRBD2 identical over 7 bases. The CDR3 sequence is 17 residues long. CDR1 and CDR2 from the germline V gene are MNHEY and SMNVEV (reference sequence). Germline trimming cut 5 bases from V and 0 bases from J; bases unmatched to any gene: 10. In DNA, the CDR3 is TGTGCCAGCAGTGACGGGGCTAGCGGAAGCTCCTACAATGAGCAGTTCTTC. This encodes CASSDGASGSSYNEQFF.

This clonotype occurred a few times. This rearrangement joins TRBV29-1 to TRBJ1-5; the match to TRBD1 covers 7 bases. The CDR3 is made up of 13 amino acids. The trim removed 5 bases at V and 9 bases at J, leaving 10 bases unmatched. CDR1 and CDR2 (germline): SQVTM, ANQGSEA. The CDR3 coding sequence is TGCAGCGTTAGGCAGGGGGTGCGGGGGCCCCAGCATTTT. It codes for CSVRQGVRGPQHF.

The chain is built from TRBV4-3 and TRBJ2-3; the match to TRBD1 covers 7 bases. Per the germline V gene, CDR1 is LGHNA and CDR2 is YSLEER. J lost 2 bases, V lost 0 bases, and 11 bases had no gene match. The CDR3 length is 18 residues. As DNA, the CDR3 is TGCGCCAGCAGCCAAGAGCTACCCGGGACAGAGTACACAGATACGCAGTATTTT. Encoded protein: CASSQELPGTEYTDTQYF.

This clonotype was recorded at least ten times. This chain joins TRBV5-1 and TRBJ2-2, with TRBD1 as a possible D gene (5 bases). The CDR3 extends over 14 amino acids. CDR1 is SGHRS and CDR2 is YFSETQ in the germline V gene. Between the trimmed V and J ends, which lost 1 base and 6 bases, there was a span of 10 bases. Written as DNA, the CDR3 is TGCGCCAGCAGCTTGACAGGAACAGCCGGGGAGCTGTTTTTT. Translated, it gives CASSLTGTAGELFF.

This sequence joins TRBV7-3 and TRBJ2-1; 8 nucleotides match TRBD2. V dropped 1 base and J dropped 7; count of bases not matched to a gene: 3. CDR1 and CDR2 (germline): SGHTA, FQGTGA. The CDR3 runs to 14 residues. For the CDR3, the DNA is TGTGCCAGCAGCTTAATCGGGACTAGGAATGAGCAGTTCTTC. Protein sequence: CASSLIGTRNEQFF.

The V call is TRBV10-2, the J call TRBJ2-2; a weak D match, TRBD2 (7 bases). Germline-derived CDR1 and CDR2 are WSHSY and SAAADI. Trimming pared 6 bases from V and 6 bases from J, leaving 14 bases between. There are 14 residues in the CDR3. The CDR3 loop is CASSGGGAAGELFF. The CDR3 coding sequence is TGCGCCAGCAGCGGAGGGGGGGCCGCCGGGGAGCTGTTTTTT.

This clonotype has more than one count but fewer than ten. This rearrangement joins TRBV20-1 to TRBJ1-5; 7 bases align to TRBD1. J gave up 2 bases and V 0 bases, and 4 bases lay outside the gene matches. This CDR3 is built from 15 residues. Germline V gene sequence: CDR1 DFQATT, CDR2 SNEGSKA (reference sequence). Here the CDR3 DNA reads TGCAGTGCTAGAGATGAAGGGGGCCGCAATCAGCCCCAGCATTTT. It encodes CSARDEGGRNQPQHF.

The rearrangement links TRBV20-1 to TRBJ1-2; D unclear. The ends were cut back, 0 bases at V and 1 base at J, with 12 bases in the middle. Germline CDR1 DFQATT, CDR2 SNEGSKA (reference sequence). The CDR3 runs 15 residues. Written as DNA, the CDR3 is TGCAGTGCTAGAGATCTCGTCAGTATTAACTATGGCTACACCTTC. Residues: CSARDLVSINYGYTF.

The chain couples TRBV5-4 to TRBJ2-6; 8 positions match TRBD1. This CDR3 spans 19 amino acids. Germline V gene sequence: CDR1 SGHNT, CDR2 YYREEE (reference sequence). Trimming cost V 1 base and J 0 bases; bases outside gene matches: 9. The CDR3 nucleotides are TGTGCCAGCAGCTTGCGGACAGGGAGTTTTTTCTCTGGGGCCAACGTCCTGACTTTC. Translating gives CASSLRTGSFFSGANVLTF.

The rearrangement joins TRBV12-3 or TRBV12-4 to TRBJ2-1; 7 bases align to TRBD1. V gave up 6 bases and J gave up 3 bases; unmatched junction bases: 2. The CDR3 is 13 amino acids. The CDR3 is CASRTGNYNEQFF. For the CDR3, the DNA is TGTGCCAGCAGGACAGGGAACTACAATGAGCAGTTCTTC.

This clonotype was counted between two and nine times. The chain carries TRBV20-1 and TRBJ2-7; a possible D gene is TRBD1 (6 bases). Looked up from germline, CDR1 is DFQATT and CDR2 is SNEGSKA (reference sequence). The V end lost 7 bases, the J end lost 5 bases, and 21 bases lay between the germline ends. The CDR3 has 14 residues. The CDR3 nucleotides read TGCAGTGTCCGGGACAACGAATTGGTGGACGAGCAGTACTTC. It is translated as CSVRDNELVDEQYF.

This clonotype was recorded a few times. The chain joins TRBV20-1 to TRBJ2-3; D gene uncertain. Germline CDR1 reads DFQATT; CDR2 reads SNEGSKA (reference sequence). The CDR3 has 10 residues. The ends were cut back, 0 bases at V and 6 bases at J, with 1 base in the middle. The CDR3 reads CSARDDTQYF. In nucleotides, the CDR3 is TGCAGTGCTAGAGATGATACGCAGTATTTT.

This sequence joins TRBV5-1 and TRBJ2-1; 16 nucleotides agree with TRBD2. CDR1 and CDR2 (germline): SGHRS, YFSETQ. Unmatched junction bases numbered 9, after V lost 4 bases and J lost 2 bases. This CDR3 has 19 residues. This CDR3 reads CASSHRGGLAGGAYNEQFF. DNA for the CDR3: TGCGCCAGCAGCCACAGGGGGGGACTAGCGGGAGGGGCCTACAATGAGCAGTTCTTC.

In its sample, this clonotype was seen a few times. The chain recombines TRBV7-3 with TRBJ2-1, with D perhaps TRBD1 or TRBD2 (7 bases each). CDR1 and CDR2 from the germline V gene are SGHTA and FQGTGA. The V and J ends lost 5 bases and 4 bases respectively, with 18 bases between them. CDR3 length equals 16 residues. The CDR3 loop reads CASSPQGGGAYNEQFF. CDR3 nucleotide sequence: TGTGCCAGCAGCCCCCAGGGGGGGGGCGCTTACAATGAGCAGTTCTTC.

V usage is TRBV7-9 and J usage is TRBJ2-3; D gene unclear. The CDR3 is made up of 11 amino acids. Germline V CDR1 and CDR2: SEHNR, FQNEAQ (reference sequence). Trimming took off 5 bases at V and 6 bases at J, with 6 bases between the two ends. CDR3 sequence: CASSRSDTQYF. As DNA, the CDR3 is TGTGCCAGCAGCAGGTCGGATACGCAGTATTTT.

This clonotype has a handful of counts. This sequence joins TRBV19 and TRBJ2-1; 11 bases match TRBD1. The CDR3 spans 16 residues. Germline V gene lookup returns CDR1 LNHDA and CDR2 SQIVND (reference sequence). V trimming: 6 bases; J trimming: 6 bases; junction bases outside the gene matches: 10. This CDR3 is CASRPTGTGGSNEQFF. For the CDR3, the DNA is TGTGCCAGTAGGCCAACCGGGACAGGGGGTTCCAATGAGCAGTTCTTC.

The rearrangement joins TRBV4-1 to TRBJ1-4, with D maybe TRBD1 (5 bases). With 4 bases removed from V and 6 bases from J, the gap between germline ends came to 12 bases. The germline V gene encodes CDR1 MGHRA and CDR2 YSYEKL. The CDR3 covers 14 residues. The CDR3 DNA sequence: TGCGCCAGCAGCCGAGGGGAGAAGCATGAAAAACTGTTTTTT. Protein product: CASSRGEKHEKLFF.